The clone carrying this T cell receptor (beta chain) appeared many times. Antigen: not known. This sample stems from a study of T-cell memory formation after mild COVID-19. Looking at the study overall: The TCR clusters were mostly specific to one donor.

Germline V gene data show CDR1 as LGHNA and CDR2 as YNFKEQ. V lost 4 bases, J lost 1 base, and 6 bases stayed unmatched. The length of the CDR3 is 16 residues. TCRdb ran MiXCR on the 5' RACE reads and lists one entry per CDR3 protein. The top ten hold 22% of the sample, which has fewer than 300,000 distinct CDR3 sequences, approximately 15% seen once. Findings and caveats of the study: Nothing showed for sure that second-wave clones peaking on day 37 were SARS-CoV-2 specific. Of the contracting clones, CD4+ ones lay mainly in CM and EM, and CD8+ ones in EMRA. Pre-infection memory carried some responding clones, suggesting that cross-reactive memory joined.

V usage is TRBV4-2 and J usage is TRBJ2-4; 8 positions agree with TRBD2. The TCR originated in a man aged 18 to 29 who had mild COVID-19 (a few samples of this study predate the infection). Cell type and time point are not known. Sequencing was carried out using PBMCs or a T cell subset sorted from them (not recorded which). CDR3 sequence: CASSLGSGGAKNIQYF. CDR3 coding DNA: TGTGCCAGCAGCCTTGGGAGCGGGGGTGCCAAAAACATTCAGTACTTC.